What follows is one TCR beta chain and its context. In the original workflow: Cell counts per sample came from amplifying reference gene primers. Produced via immunoSEQ multiplex PCR; TCRdb's table is partial and in-frame only. The V and J calls and clone size are taken from that table; D and trimming were inferred from the DNA. This sample has approximately 210,000 clones; around nine tenths occur once, and the top ten carry 6.2%. This specimen comes from a study of blood T cell repertoires in COVID-19. The wider study: Acute-phase and convalescent COVID-19 samples originated in the United States, Italy and Spain. PBMCs, B-cell-depleted T cells, or T cells provided the cDNA or gDNA that made up the material.

Germline assignment: CDR1 LNHDA and CDR2 SQIVND (reference sequence). V lost 10 bases, J lost 0 bases, and 12 bases lay in between. The CDR3 totals 14 residues. The TCR sequence derives from a woman aged 40 to 55 who had recovered from COVID-19. What was sequenced was peripheral blood. V is TRBV19 and J is TRBJ2-2, with D maybe TRBD2 (6 bases). The CDR3 region is CAISTSTNTGELFF. In DNA, the CDR3 is TGTGCCATTTCGACTAGTACGAACACCGGGGAGCTGTTTTTT.